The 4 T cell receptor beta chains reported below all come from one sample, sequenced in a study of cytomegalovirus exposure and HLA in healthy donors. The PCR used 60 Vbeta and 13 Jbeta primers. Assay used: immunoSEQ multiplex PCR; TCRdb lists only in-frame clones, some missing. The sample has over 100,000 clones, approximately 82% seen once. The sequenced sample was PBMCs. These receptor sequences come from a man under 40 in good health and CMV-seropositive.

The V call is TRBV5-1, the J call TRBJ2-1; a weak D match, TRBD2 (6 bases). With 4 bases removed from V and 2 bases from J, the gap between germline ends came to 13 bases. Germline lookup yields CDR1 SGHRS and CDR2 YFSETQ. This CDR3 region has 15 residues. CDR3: CASSEEGWTYNEQFF. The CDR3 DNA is TGCGCCAGCAGCGAGGAGGGTTGGACCTACAATGAGCAGTTCTTC.

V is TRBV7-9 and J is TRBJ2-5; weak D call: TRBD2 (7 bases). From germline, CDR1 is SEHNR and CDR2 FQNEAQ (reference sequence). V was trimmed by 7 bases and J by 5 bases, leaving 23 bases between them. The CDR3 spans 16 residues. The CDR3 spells CASNPPWGGEVETQYF. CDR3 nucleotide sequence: TGTGCCAGCAACCCCCCTTGGGGGGGCGAGGTGGAGACCCAGTACTTC.

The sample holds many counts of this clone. The CDR3 spells CASSLRGGGAAPLTGELFF. The CDR3, as DNA: TGTGCCAGCAGCCTTAGGGGTGGAGGGGCGGCCCCCCTCACCGGGGAGCTGTTTTTT. The rearrangement joins TRBV11-2 to TRBJ2-2; tentatively, D is TRBD2 (6 bases). Germline lookup yields CDR1 SGHAT and CDR2 FQNNGV. The CDR3 is 19 residues long. Trimming stripped 5 bases from V and 4 bases from J, with 26 bases between.

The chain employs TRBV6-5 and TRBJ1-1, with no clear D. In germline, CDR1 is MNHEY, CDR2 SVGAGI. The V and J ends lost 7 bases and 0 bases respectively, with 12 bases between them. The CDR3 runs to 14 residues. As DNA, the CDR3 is TGTGCCAGCAAACAGCAAAGTATGAACACTGAAGCTTTCTTT. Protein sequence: CASKQQSMNTEAFF.